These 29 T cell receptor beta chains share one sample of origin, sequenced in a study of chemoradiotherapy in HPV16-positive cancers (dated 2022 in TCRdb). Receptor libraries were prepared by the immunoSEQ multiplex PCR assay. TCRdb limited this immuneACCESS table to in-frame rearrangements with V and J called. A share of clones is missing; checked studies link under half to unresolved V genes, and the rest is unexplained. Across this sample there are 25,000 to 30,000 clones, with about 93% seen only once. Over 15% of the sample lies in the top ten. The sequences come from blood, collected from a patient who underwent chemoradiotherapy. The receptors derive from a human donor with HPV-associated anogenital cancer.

The CDR3 DNA sequence: TGTGCCAGCAGCTTAGCGGGAACTCGACAGAGGATGAACACTGAAGCTTTCTTT. Amino acid sequence: CASSLAGTRQRMNTEAFF. V and J are TRBV11-1 and TRBJ1-1, with D possibly being TRBD1 (5 bases). The CDR3 covers 18 residues. V lost 0 bases and J 0 bases, leaving 17 bases between the germline ends. Looked up from germline, CDR1 is SGHAT and CDR2 is FQDESV (reference sequence).

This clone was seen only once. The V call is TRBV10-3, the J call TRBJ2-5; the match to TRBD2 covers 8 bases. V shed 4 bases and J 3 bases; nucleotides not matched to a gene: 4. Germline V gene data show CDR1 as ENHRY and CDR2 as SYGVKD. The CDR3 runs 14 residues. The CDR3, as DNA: TGTGCCATCAGTGTCGGGGGGGCCGAAGAGACCCAGTACTTC. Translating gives CAISVGGAEETQYF.

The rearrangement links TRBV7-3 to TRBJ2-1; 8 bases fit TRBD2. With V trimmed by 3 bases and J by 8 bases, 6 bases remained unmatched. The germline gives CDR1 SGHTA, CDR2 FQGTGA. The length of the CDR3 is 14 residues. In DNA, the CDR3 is TGTGCCAGCAGCTTGGGACTAGATCATGATGAGCAGTTCTTC. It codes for CASSLGLDHDEQFF.

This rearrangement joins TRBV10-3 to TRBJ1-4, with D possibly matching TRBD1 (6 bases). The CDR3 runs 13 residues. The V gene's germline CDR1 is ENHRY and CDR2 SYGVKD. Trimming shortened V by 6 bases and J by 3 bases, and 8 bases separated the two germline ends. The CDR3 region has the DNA TGTGCCATCAGGCGGGGGCCTAATGAAAAACTGTTTTTT. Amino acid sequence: CAIRRGPNEKLFF.

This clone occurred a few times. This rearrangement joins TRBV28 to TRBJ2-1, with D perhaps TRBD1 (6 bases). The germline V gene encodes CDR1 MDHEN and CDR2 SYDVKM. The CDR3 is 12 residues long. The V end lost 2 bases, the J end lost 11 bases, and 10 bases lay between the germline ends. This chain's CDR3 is CASSLKQGKQFF. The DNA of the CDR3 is TGTGCCAGCAGTTTAAAACAGGGCAAGCAGTTCTTC.

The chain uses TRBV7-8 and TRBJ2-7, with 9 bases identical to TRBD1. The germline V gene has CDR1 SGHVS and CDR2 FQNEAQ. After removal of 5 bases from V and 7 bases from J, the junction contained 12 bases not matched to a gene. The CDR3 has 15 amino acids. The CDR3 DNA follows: TGTGCCAGCAGCACCTCAGACAGGGGGGCTTGGGAGCAGTACTTC. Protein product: CASSTSDRGAWEQYF.

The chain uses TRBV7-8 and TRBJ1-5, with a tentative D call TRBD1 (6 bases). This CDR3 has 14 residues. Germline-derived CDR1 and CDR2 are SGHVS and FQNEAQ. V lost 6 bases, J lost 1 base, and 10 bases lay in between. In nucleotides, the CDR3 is TGTGCCAGCAGACTAGGGGGGAGCAATCAGCCCCAGCATTTT. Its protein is CASRLGGSNQPQHF.

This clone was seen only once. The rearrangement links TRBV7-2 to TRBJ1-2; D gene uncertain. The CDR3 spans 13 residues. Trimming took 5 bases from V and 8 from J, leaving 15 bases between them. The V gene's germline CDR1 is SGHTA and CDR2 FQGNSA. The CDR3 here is CASSRTLLGGYTF. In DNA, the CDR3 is TGTGCCAGCAGCCGGACTCTCCTGGGGGGCTACACCTTC.

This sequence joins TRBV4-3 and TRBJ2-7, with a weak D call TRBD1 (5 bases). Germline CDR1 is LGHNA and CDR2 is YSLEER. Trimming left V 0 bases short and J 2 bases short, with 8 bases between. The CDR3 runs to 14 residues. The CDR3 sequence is CASSQDQGTYEQYF. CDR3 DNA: TGCGCCAGCAGCCAAGATCAGGGTACCTACGAGCAGTACTTC.

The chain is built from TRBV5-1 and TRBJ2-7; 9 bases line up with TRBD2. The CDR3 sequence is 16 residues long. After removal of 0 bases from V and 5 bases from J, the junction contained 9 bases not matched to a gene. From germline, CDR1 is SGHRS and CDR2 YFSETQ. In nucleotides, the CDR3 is TGCGCCAGCAGCTTGGGGTGGGGACTAGCTAAAGACGAGCAGTACTTC. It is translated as CASSLGWGLAKDEQYF.

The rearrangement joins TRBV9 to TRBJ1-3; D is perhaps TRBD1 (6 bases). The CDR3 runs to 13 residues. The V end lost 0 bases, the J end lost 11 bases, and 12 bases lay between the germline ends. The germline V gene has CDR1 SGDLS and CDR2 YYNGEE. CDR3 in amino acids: CASSVGWEGAIYF. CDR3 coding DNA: TGTGCCAGCAGCGTAGGCTGGGAGGGGGCCATATATTTT.

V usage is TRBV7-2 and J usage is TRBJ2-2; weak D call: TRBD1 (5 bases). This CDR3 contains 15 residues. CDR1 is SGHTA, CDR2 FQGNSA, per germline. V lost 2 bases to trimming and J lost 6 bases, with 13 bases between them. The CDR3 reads CASSLWPPGSGELFF. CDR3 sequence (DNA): TGTGCCAGCAGCTTATGGCCACCAGGGTCCGGGGAGCTGTTTTTT.

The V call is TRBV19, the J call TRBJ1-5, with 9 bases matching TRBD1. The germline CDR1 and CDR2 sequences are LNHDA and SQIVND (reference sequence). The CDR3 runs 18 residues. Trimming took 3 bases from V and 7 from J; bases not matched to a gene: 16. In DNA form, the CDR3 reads TGTGCCAGTAGTATGCGGGGACAGGGAGGCCCAGGTTCCCAGCCCCAGCATTTT. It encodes CASSMRGQGGPGSQPQHF.

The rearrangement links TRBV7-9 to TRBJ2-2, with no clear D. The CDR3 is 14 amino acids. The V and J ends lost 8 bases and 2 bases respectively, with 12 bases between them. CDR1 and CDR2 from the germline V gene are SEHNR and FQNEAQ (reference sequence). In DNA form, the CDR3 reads TGTGCCAGCTCCTCCGATCCAAACACCGGGGAGCTGTTTTTT. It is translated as CASSSDPNTGELFF. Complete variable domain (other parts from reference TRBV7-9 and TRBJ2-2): DTGVSQNPRHKITKRGQNVTFRCDPISEHNRLYWYRQTLGQGPEFLTYFQNEAQLEKSRLLSDRFSAERPKGSFSTLEIQRTEQGDSAMYLCASSSDPNTGELFFGEGSRLTVL.

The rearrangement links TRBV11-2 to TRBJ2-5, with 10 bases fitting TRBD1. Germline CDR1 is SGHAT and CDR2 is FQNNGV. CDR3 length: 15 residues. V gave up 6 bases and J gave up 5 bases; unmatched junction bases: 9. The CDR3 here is CASSFPTGGVETQYF. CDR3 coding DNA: TGTGCCAGCAGTTTTCCGACAGGGGGCGTGGAGACCCAGTACTTC.

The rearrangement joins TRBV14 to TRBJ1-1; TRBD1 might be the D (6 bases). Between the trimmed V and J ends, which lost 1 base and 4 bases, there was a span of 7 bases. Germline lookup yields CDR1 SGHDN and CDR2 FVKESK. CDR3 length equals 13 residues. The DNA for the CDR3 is TGTGCCAGCAGCCAAGGGACAGCCACTGAAGCTTTCTTT. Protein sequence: CASSQGTATEAFF.

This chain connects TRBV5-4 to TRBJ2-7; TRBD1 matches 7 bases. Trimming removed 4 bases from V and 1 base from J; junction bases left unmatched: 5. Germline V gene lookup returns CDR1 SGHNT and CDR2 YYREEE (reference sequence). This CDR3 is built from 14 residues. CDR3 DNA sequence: TGTGCCAGCAGCAGACAGGGTACGTCCTACGAGCAGTACTTC. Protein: CASSRQGTSYEQYF.

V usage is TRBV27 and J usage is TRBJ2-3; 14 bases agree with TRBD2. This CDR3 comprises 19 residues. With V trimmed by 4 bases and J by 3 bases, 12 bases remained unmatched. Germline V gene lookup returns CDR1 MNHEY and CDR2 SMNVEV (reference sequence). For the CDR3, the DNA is TGTGCCAGCAGTTCGGGACTAGCGGGAGTGAGGGGTGGAACAGATACGCAGTATTTT. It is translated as CASSSGLAGVRGGTDTQYF.

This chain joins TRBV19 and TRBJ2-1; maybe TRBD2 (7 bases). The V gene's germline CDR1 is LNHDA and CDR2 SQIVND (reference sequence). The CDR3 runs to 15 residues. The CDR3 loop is CASSFTGGLLSEQFF. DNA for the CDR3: TGTGCGTCTAGTTTCACGGGGGGCCTCCTCAGTGAGCAGTTCTTC.

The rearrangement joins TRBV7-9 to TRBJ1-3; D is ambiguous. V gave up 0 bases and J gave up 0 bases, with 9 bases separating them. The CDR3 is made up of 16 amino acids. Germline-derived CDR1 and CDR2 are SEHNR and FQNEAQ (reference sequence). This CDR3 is CASSLAFRYSGNTIYF. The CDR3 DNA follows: TGTGCCAGCAGCTTAGCTTTTCGCTACTCTGGAAACACCATATATTTT.

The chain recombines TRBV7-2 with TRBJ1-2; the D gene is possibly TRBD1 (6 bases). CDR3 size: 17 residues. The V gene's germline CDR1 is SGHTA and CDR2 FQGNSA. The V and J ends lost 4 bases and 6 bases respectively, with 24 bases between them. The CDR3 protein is CASSSGMGRGSPDGYTF. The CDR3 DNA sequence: TGTGCCAGCAGCTCGGGAATGGGCAGGGGAAGCCCGGATGGCTACACCTTC.

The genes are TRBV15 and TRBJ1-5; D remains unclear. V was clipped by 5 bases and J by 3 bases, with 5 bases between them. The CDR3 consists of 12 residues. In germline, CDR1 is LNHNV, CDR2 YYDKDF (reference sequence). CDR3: CATSYTNQPQHF. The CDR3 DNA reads TGTGCCACCAGCTACACCAATCAGCCCCAGCATTTT.

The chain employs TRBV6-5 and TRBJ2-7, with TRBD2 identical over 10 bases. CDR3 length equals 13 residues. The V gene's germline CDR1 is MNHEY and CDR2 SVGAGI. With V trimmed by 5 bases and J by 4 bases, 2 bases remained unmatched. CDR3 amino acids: CASSKREGYEQYF. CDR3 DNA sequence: TGTGCCAGCAGTAAGCGGGAGGGGTACGAGCAGTACTTC.

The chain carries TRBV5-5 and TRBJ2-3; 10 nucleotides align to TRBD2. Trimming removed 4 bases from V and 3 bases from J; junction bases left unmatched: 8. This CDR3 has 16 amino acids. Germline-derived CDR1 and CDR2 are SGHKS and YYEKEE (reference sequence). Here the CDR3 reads CASSPQAGGATDTQYF. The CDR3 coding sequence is TGTGCCAGCAGCCCGCAAGCGGGAGGGGCTACAGATACGCAGTATTTT. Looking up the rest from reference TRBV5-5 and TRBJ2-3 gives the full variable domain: DAGVTQSPTHLIKTRGQQVTLRCSPISGHKSVSWYQQVLGQGPQFIFQYYEKEERGRGNFPDRFSARQFPNYSSELNVNALLLGDSALYLCASSPQAGGATDTQYFGPGTRLTVL.

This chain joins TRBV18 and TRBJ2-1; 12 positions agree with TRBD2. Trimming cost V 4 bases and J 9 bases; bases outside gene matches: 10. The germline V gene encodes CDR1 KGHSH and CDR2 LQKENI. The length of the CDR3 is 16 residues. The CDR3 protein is CASSQSSGGAVGEQFF. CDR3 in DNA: TGTGCCAGCTCACAATCTAGCGGGGGGGCCGTAGGTGAGCAGTTCTTC.

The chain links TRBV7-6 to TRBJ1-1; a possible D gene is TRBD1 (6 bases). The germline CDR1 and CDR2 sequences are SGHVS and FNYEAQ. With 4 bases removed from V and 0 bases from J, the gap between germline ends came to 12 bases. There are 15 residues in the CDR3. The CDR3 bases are TGTGCCAGCAGCTGGAGTCAGGGGTTGAACACTGAAGCTTTCTTT. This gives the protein CASSWSQGLNTEAFF.

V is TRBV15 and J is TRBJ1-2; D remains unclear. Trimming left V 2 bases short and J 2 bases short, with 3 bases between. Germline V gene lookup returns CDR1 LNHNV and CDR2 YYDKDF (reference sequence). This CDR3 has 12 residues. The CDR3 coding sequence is TGTGCCACCAGCAGACAAAACTATGGCTACACCTTC. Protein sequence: CATSRQNYGYTF.

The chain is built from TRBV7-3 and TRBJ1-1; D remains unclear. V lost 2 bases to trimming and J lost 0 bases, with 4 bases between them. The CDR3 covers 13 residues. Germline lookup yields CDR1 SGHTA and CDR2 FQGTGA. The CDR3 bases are TGTGCCAGCAGCTTATCAATGAACACTGAAGCTTTCTTT. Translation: CASSLSMNTEAFF.

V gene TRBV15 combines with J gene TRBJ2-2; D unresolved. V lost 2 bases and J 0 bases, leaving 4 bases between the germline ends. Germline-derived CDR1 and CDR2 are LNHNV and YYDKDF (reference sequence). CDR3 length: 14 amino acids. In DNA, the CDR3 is TGTGCCACCAGCAGACCCCCGAACACCGGGGAGCTGTTTTTT. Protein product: CATSRPPNTGELFF.